This T cell receptor (beta chain) was sequenced in a study of shared clonotypes between healthy human individuals. The germline V gene has CDR1 MNHEY and CDR2 SMNVEV (reference sequence). With 4 bases removed from V and 1 base from J, the gap between germline ends came to 23 bases. This CDR3 is 18 amino acids long. Everyone who donated was a Caucasian adult who lived in Nashville, Tennessee. This table comes from immunoSEQ multiplex PCR, and its TCRdb copy is limited to in-frame clones, with some not included. The sample includes about 1.5 million clones, roughly 97% seen only once; the top ten take about 1.2%.

The source of this sequence is a man aged 30 to 39 in good health. The chain employs TRBV27 and TRBJ2-7, with D perhaps TRBD2 (6 bases). Sample: naive CD4+ T cells sorted from blood. Noted subset: CD45RA+ positively selected. CDR3 in amino acids: CASSSQKAGGLNSYEQYF. The DNA of the CDR3 is TGTGCCAGCAGTTCCCAAAAAGCGGGCGGACTTAATTCCTACGAGCAGTACTTC.